The 30 T cell receptor beta chains below all came from one sample that was sequenced in a study of breast tumors, draining lymph nodes, adjacent tissues. Samples came from axillary lymph nodes draining the breast cancer. TCRdb re-derived calls from the multiplex PCR reads in MiXCR, one entry per CDR3 protein. The sample carries tens of thousands of distinct CDR3 sequences, roughly 19% recorded once. Source material: axillary lymph node tissue. The receptors come from a female donor with breast cancer. Some clones in this sample may be carry-over from other donors' samples.

The chain uses TRBV27 and TRBJ1-6; TRBD1 agrees at 7 bases. CDR1 MNHEY and CDR2 SMNVEV come from the germline V gene (reference sequence). V shed 2 bases and J 3 bases; nucleotides not matched to a gene: 4. The CDR3 loop spans 16 amino acids. The CDR3 spells CASSLNRGNYNSPLHF. The CDR3 DNA reads as TGTGCCAGCAGTTTAAACAGGGGTAACTATAATTCACCCCTCCACTTT.

This clonotype was detected ten times or more. V and J are TRBV24-1 and TRBJ1-3, with TRBD1 matching 9 bases. V trimming: 4 bases; J trimming: 3 bases; junction bases outside the gene matches: 3. This CDR3 spans 15 amino acids. Germline values: CDR1 KGHDR, CDR2 SFDVKD. In nucleotides, the CDR3 is TGTGCCACCAGTGAGGGGACAGGGAGTGGAAACACCATATATTTT. Translation gives CATSEGTGSGNTIYF.

This clonotype was counted at least ten times. This chain links TRBV20-1 with TRBJ1-2; TRBD1 matches at 7 bases. V lost 0 bases to trimming and J lost 8 bases; unmatched junction nucleotides: 6. The CDR3 is 13 residues long. CDR1 is DFQATT and CDR2 is SNEGSKA in the germline V gene (reference sequence). In nucleotides, the CDR3 is TGCAGTGCTAGAGACTTTGGACAGGCAGGCTACACCTTC. It codes for CSARDFGQAGYTF.

The chain carries TRBV20-1 and TRBJ2-1; 10 bases are shared with TRBD2. The CDR3 totals 15 residues. Trimming removed 3 bases from V and 9 bases from J; junction bases left unmatched: 11. The V gene's germline CDR1 is DFQATT and CDR2 SNEGSKA (reference sequence). In DNA, the CDR3 is TGCAGTGCTAGTGCTAGCGGGAGTGGCGGAGGTGAGCAGTTCTTC. This sequence encodes CSASASGSGGGEQFF.

This clonotype came up many times. This sequence joins TRBV20-1 and TRBJ2-1; D is perhaps TRBD1 (5 bases). Trimming cost V 3 bases and J 0 bases, with 9 bases left between them. Looked up from germline, CDR1 is DFQATT and CDR2 is SNEGSKA (reference sequence). The length of the CDR3 is 14 residues. Written as DNA, the CDR3 is TGCAGTGCTAGTCCAGACAGCTCCTACAATGAGCAGTTCTTC. Protein: CSASPDSSYNEQFF.

This clonotype was recorded many times. The gene calls are TRBV5-1 and TRBJ2-5; weak D call: TRBD2 (6 bases). Germline V gene data show CDR1 as SGHRS and CDR2 as YFSETQ. V lost 0 bases and J 5 bases, leaving 20 bases between the germline ends. The CDR3 loop spans 17 amino acids. The CDR3 protein is CASSLVIFQEGRETQYF. Written as DNA, the CDR3 is TGCGCCAGCAGCTTGGTAATTTTCCAAGAGGGGAGGGAGACCCAGTACTTC.

This clonotype was seen repeatedly, ten times or more. This chain joins TRBV7-2 and TRBJ2-1, with 9 nucleotides matching TRBD2. The CDR3 is 16 residues long. V lost 3 bases to trimming and J lost 6 bases; unmatched junction nucleotides: 9. CDR1 is SGHTA and CDR2 is FQGNSA in the germline V gene. CDR3 residues: CASSLTSGPPSNEQFF. CDR3 nucleotides: TGTGCCAGCAGCTTGACTAGCGGCCCCCCTTCCAATGAGCAGTTCTTC.

Comment on this clonotype: Just one base apart from a much larger clone, this may be a read error. The chain links TRBV5-6 to TRBJ2-2, with D possibly being TRBD2 (6 bases). The CDR3 extends over 15 amino acids. Germline V gene lookup returns CDR1 SGHDT and CDR2 YYEEEE. The chain's CDR3 is CASSLDVVRPGELSF. As DNA, the CDR3 is TGTGCCAGCAGCTTGGACGTTGTTCGACCGGGGGAGCTGTCTTTT.

This clonotype occurred many times. CDR3 in DNA: TGTGCCAGCAGCCCGGACAGGGGCCGTGCAAACACCATATATTTT. Translated, it gives CASSPDRGRANTIYF. The chain carries TRBV7-8 and TRBJ1-3; 9 positions agree with TRBD1. The V and J ends lost 5 bases and 6 bases, in that order; junction bases with no gene match: 8. Germline V CDR1 and CDR2: SGHVS, FQNEAQ. The CDR3 runs to 15 residues.

In regard to this clonotype: Just one base apart from a much larger clone, this may be a read error. V and J are TRBV6-2 or TRBV6-3 and TRBJ2-7; TRBD2 might be the D (6 bases). The CDR3 is made up of 14 amino acids. Trimming pared 6 bases from V and 5 bases from J, leaving 17 bases between. Germline V gene sequence: CDR1 MNHEY, CDR2 SVGEGT. Here the CDR3 reads CASSSGLYSNEQYF. The CDR3 DNA reads TGTGCCAGCAGCAGCGGGTTATATTCCAACGAGCAGTACTTC.

This clonotype was counted only a few times. This sequence joins TRBV28 and TRBJ1-5; D unresolved. The CDR3 totals 11 residues. Between the trimmed V and J ends, which lost 6 bases and 11 bases, there was a span of 11 bases. CDR1 and CDR2 (germline): MDHEN, SYDVKM. The CDR3, as DNA: TGTGCCAGCAGCCAATATCGGTCCCAGCATTTT. The encoded protein is CASSQYRSQHF.

This clonotype was recorded at least ten times. The genes are TRBV2 and TRBJ1-4; no definite D call. The length of the CDR3 is 14 residues. V was clipped by 6 bases and J by 2 bases, with 10 bases between them. The V gene's germline CDR1 is SNHLY and CDR2 FYNNEI. The CDR3 is CASRPTPTNEKLFF. In DNA form, the CDR3 reads TGTGCCAGCAGACCGACACCTACTAATGAAAAACTGTTTTTT.

This clonotype was picked up many times. The V call is TRBV7-9, the J call TRBJ2-5; 9 bases agree with TRBD2. With V trimmed by 5 bases and J by 5 bases, 6 bases remained unmatched. From germline, CDR1 is SEHNR and CDR2 FQNEAQ (reference sequence). This CDR3 region has 14 residues. The CDR3: CASSPGTSWETQYF. The CDR3 DNA follows: TGTGCCAGCAGCCCTGGGACTAGCTGGGAGACCCAGTACTTC.

Points on this clonotype: One end of the junction varies from germline; a read error may be responsible. The rearrangement joins TRBV5-4 to TRBJ2-1, with D maybe TRBD2 (7 bases). This CDR3 contains 13 residues. From germline, CDR1 is SGHNT and CDR2 YYREEE (reference sequence). This chain's CDR3 is CGSSWGGGNEQFF. The CDR3 bases are TGTGGCAGCAGCTGGGGAGGGGGCAATGAGCAGTTCTTC.

The sample holds many counts of this clonotype. The chain employs TRBV20-1 and TRBJ2-7; the match to TRBD2 covers 7 bases. The CDR3 length is 15 residues. J lost 1 base, V lost 2 bases, and 8 bases had no gene match. The V gene's germline CDR1 is DFQATT and CDR2 SNEGSKA (reference sequence). In nucleotides, the CDR3 is TGCAGTGCTAGATCCGCGGGGGAGGCGTCCTACGAGCAGTACTTC. This codes for CSARSAGEASYEQYF.

As to this clonotype: This could be a read error, since a much larger clone is one nucleotide away. This sequence joins TRBV12-3 or TRBV12-4 and TRBJ1-5; no firm D call. This CDR3 comprises 13 residues. In nucleotides, the CDR3 is TGTGCCAGCAGTTTACAGCAAAATCAGCCCCGGCATTTT. It translates to CASSLQQNQPRHF.

This clonotype was detected only a few times. The chain carries TRBV27 and TRBJ2-7; D perhaps matches TRBD2 (5 bases). Between the trimmed V and J ends, which lost 2 bases and 1 base, there was a span of 9 bases. From germline, CDR1 is MNHEY and CDR2 SMNVEV (reference sequence). There are 14 residues in the CDR3. This CDR3 reads CASSLTQRSYEQYF. The CDR3 DNA reads as TGTGCCAGCAGTTTAACGCAGCGGTCCTACGAGCAGTACTTC.

Concerning this clonotype itself: This may be a read error, as it is one base from a much larger clone. This sequence joins TRBV29-1 and TRBJ1-2, with D unresolved. The CDR3 is made up of 13 amino acids. Trimming stripped 4 bases from V and 1 base from J, with 10 bases between. CDR1 SQVTM and CDR2 ANQGSEA come from the germline V gene. As DNA, the CDR3 is TGCAGCGTTGCAGGAGGGCTTAACTATGGCTACACCTTC. Its protein is CSVAGGLNYGYTF. Using reference TRBV29-1 and TRBJ1-2 for the parts outside the CDR3, the full variable domain is SAVISQKPSRDICQRGTSLTIQCQVDSQVTMMFWYRQQPGQSLTLIATANQGSEATYESGFVIDKFPISRPNLTFSTLTVSNMSPEDSSIYLCSVAGGLNYGYTFGSGTRLTVV.

This clonotype has at least ten counts. V and J are TRBV6-6 and TRBJ2-5; a weak D match, TRBD2 (6 bases). The germline V gene has CDR1 MNHNY and CDR2 SVGAGI (reference sequence). V was pared by 6 bases and J by 0 bases, with 8 bases between. This CDR3 contains 13 residues. CDR3 sequence reads: CASRRGNQETQYF. In nucleotides, the CDR3 is TGTGCCAGCAGACGGGGGAACCAAGAGACCCAGTACTTC.

This clonotype showed up many times. The chain is built from TRBV12-3 or TRBV12-4 and TRBJ2-2; D is unclear. Trimming took off 6 bases at V and 2 bases at J, with 7 bases between the two ends. The CDR3 consists of 13 residues. Written as DNA, the CDR3 is TGTGCCAGCAGAGGGATTAACACCGGGGAGCTGTTTTTT. Its translation is CASRGINTGELFF.

Details on this clonotype: This may be a read error: a much more frequent sequence differs by one nucleotide. The chain employs TRBV6-1 and TRBJ2-5; D is ambiguous. Deletions cut 7 bases from V and 5 bases from J, with 11 bases between. Germline-derived CDR1 and CDR2 are MNHNS and SASEGT. There are 12 residues in the CDR3. The CDR3 is CASNAGPETQYF. For the CDR3, the DNA is TGTGCCAGCAATGCCGGACCCGAGACCCAGTACTTC.

This rearrangement joins TRBV5-1 to TRBJ2-7, with a possible D match to TRBD2 (6 bases). The CDR3 consists of 15 residues. V dropped 5 bases and J dropped 3 bases, with 18 bases sitting between them. Germline-derived CDR1 and CDR2 are SGHRS and YFSETQ. The CDR3 is CASSLGTSCGYEQYF. The CDR3 nucleotides read TGCGCCAGCAGTCTTGGGACTTCATGCGGCTACGAGCAGTACTTC.

Ten or more counts support this clonotype. The CDR3 nucleotides read TGCGCCAGCAGCTTGGAGCAGGGCTCCTACGAGCAGTACTTC. This sequence encodes CASSLEQGSYEQYF. The chain employs TRBV5-1 and TRBJ2-7; TRBD1 might be the D (5 bases). Germline V gene data show CDR1 as SGHRS and CDR2 as YFSETQ. Trimming shortened V by 0 bases and J by 0 bases, and 7 bases separated the two germline ends. CDR3 length equals 14 residues.

This clonotype was found many times. The chain has TRBV20-1 and TRBJ1-2, with D tentatively TRBD1 (6 bases). Per the germline V gene, CDR1 is DFQATT and CDR2 is SNEGSKA (reference sequence). CDR3 length: 14 residues. V was pared by 3 bases and J by 6 bases, with 17 bases between. The CDR3 DNA is TGCAGTGCTAGCCCATTACAGGGTGTCGATGGCTACACCTTC. Translation: CSASPLQGVDGYTF.

In its sample, this clonotype was seen a few times. For the CDR3, the DNA is TGTGCCTGGAGGAGGGGCGGCTCCTACGAGCAGTACTTC. It is translated as CAWRRGGSYEQYF. This rearrangement joins TRBV30 to TRBJ2-7, with D perhaps assigned TRBD1 or TRBD2 (5 bases each). Germline CDR1 GTSNPN, CDR2 SVGIG (reference sequence). The CDR3 covers 13 residues. Trimming took 3 bases from V and 0 from J, leaving 9 bases between them.

The table lists this clonotype with many counts. The chain links TRBV2 to TRBJ2-7; D gene ambiguous. Germline V lookup: CDR1 SNHLY, CDR2 FYNNEI. Trimming took off 3 bases at V and 7 bases at J, with 7 bases between the two ends. CDR3 length: 11 amino acids. In DNA, the CDR3 is TGTGCCAGCAGTGATATGGGGGAGCAGTACTTC. This encodes CASSDMGEQYF.

This clonotype came up many times. V and J are TRBV10-1 and TRBJ2-3; TRBD2 agrees at 10 bases. The J segment lost 2 bases and the V segment lost 4 bases, leaving 9 bases of the junction unmatched. Germline V gene lookup returns CDR1 WNHNN and CDR2 SYGVQD (reference sequence). The CDR3 is 17 amino acids. This chain's CDR3 is CASSGESGRAVTDTQYF. The CDR3 nucleotides read TGCGCCAGCAGTGGCGAGAGCGGGAGGGCCGTCACAGATACGCAGTATTTT.

Many counts were recorded for this clonotype. The chain joins TRBV14 to TRBJ2-7; tentatively, D is TRBD1 (7 bases). V was cut by 0 bases and J by 1 base, with 13 bases left in between. The CDR3 is made up of 16 amino acids. Germline V lookup: CDR1 SGHDN, CDR2 FVKESK. The CDR3 coding sequence is TGTGCCAGCAGCCAAGAAGGGCAGGGGGGATCCTACGAGCAGTACTTC. Translating it yields CASSQEGQGGSYEQYF.

Comments on this clonotype: A junction boundary mismatches the germline segment, possibly from a read error. The rearrangement joins TRBV6-6 to TRBJ2-1, with TRBD2 matching 7 bases. Germline CDR1 MNHNY, CDR2 SVGAGI (reference sequence). This CDR3 has 15 amino acids. The chain's CDR3 is CASSYALAADSEQLF. The CDR3 nucleotides are TGTGCCAGCAGTTACGCCCTAGCGGCTGACAGTGAGCAGCTCTTC.

This clonotype was counted many times. V usage is TRBV2 and J usage is TRBJ2-1; D ambiguous. Per germline, CDR1 SNHLY and CDR2 FYNNEI. V was pared by 7 bases and J by 2 bases, with 9 bases between. The CDR3 runs 13 residues. The CDR3 region has the DNA TGTGCCAGCACGCTTCGGCCCTACAATGAGCAGTTCTTC. This codes for CASTLRPYNEQFF.